What follows are 20 T cell receptor beta chains derived from one specimen sequenced in a study of cytomegalovirus exposure and HLA in healthy donors. Both 60 Vbeta primers and 13 Jbeta primers went into the PCR. Generated by immunoSEQ multiplex PCR, the TCRdb table keeps only in-frame clones and is missing some. The sample includes 100,000 to 150,000 clones, just under 80% of them seen just once. The sample was PBMCs. The receptors were gathered from a male donor in good health and CMV-seronegative.

The chain joins TRBV7-2 to TRBJ2-1, with 12 bases aligning to TRBD2. CDR1 and CDR2 from the germline V gene are SGHTA and FQGNSA. The CDR3 length is 15 residues. Trimming cost V 3 bases and J 7 bases; bases outside gene matches: 4. The CDR3 coding sequence is TGTGCCAGCAGCTTCAGGACTAGCGGGGCGAATGAGCAGTTCTTC. Translated, it gives CASSFRTSGANEQFF.

The chain joins TRBV19 to TRBJ2-3, with a possible D match to TRBD1 (6 bases). Germline values: CDR1 LNHDA, CDR2 SQIVND (reference sequence). The CDR3 runs 15 residues. Trimming left V 5 bases short and J 3 bases short, with 15 bases between. Here the CDR3 DNA reads TGTGCCAGTAGTCCCTTCCCCGGACAGACAGATACGCAGTATTTT. Translation gives CASSPFPGQTDTQYF.

The rearrangement uses TRBV7-6 and TRBJ2-7, with 11 bases identical to TRBD1. J was trimmed by 7 bases and V by 5 bases; bases with no gene match: 10. This CDR3 comprises 15 residues. From germline, CDR1 is SGHVS and CDR2 FNYEAQ. The CDR3 loop is CASSARTGGAGEQYF. The CDR3 coding sequence is TGTGCCAGCAGCGCCCGGACAGGGGGCGCGGGGGAGCAGTACTTC. Together with reference TRBV7-6 and TRBJ2-7, the CDR3 gives the full variable domain: GAGVSQSPRYKVTKRGQDVALRCDPISGHVSLYWYRQALGQGPEFLTYFNYEAQQDKSGLPNDRFSAERPEGSISTLTIQRTEQRDSAMYRCASSARTGGAGEQYFGPGTRLTVT.

A few counts support this clone. The chain uses TRBV10-3 and TRBJ1-1; D is unresolved. V was shortened by 2 bases and J by 4 bases, with 8 bases between the two germline ends. Germline loops: CDR1 ENHRY, CDR2 SYGVKD. This CDR3 contains 13 residues. The CDR3 DNA sequence: TGTGCCATCAGTGAGCGTGGCCCCACTGAAGCTTTCTTT. Amino acids: CAISERGPTEAFF.

This chain uses TRBV5-4 with TRBJ1-1; D is possibly TRBD1 (5 bases). Trimming took off 0 bases at V and 3 bases at J, with 9 bases between the two ends. Germline V gene sequence: CDR1 SGHNT, CDR2 YYREEE (reference sequence). This CDR3 is 14 amino acids long. Written as DNA, the CDR3 is TGTGCCAGCAGCTTGGTCGGGGGGGACACTGAAGCTTTCTTT. Protein: CASSLVGGDTEAFF.

The chain's CDR3 is CASSEQRGTEAFF. For the CDR3, the DNA is TGTGCCAGCAGTGAACAACGGGGAACTGAAGCTTTCTTT. The J gene is TRBJ1-1, the V gene TRBV2, with D hard to call. The CDR3 consists of 13 residues. Germline V CDR1 and CDR2: SNHLY, FYNNEI. V lost 2 bases to trimming and J lost 5 bases, with 9 bases between them.

The CDR3 bases are TGTGCCAGCTCACCAAGGGACAGGGGGCAGAACGAGCAGTACTTC. Amino acids: CASSPRDRGQNEQYF. The rearrangement links TRBV18 to TRBJ2-7; 12 bases match TRBD1. CDR1 is KGHSH and CDR2 is LQKENI in the germline V gene. V trimming: 2 bases; J trimming: 5 bases; junction bases outside the gene matches: 4. This CDR3 spans 15 amino acids.

The gene calls are TRBV5-3 and TRBJ2-5, with unresolved D. With the DNA end fitting TRBJ2-7 better, the J assignment may be wrong. TRBV5-3 is an ORF for which the function is uncertain. The CDR3 sequence is 12 residues long. The CDR3 nucleotides read TGTGCCCGGAGCGCAGCCTCCTACGAGCAGTACTTC. Protein product: CARSAASYEQYF.

The V gene is TRBV9, the J gene TRBJ1-5; TRBD1 matches at 7 bases. This CDR3 region has 14 residues. V lost 0 bases to trimming and J lost 6 bases; unmatched junction nucleotides: 3. Per germline, CDR1 SGDLS and CDR2 YYNGEE. CDR3 bases: TGTGCCAGCAGCGTAGACAGGACAGGTCAGCCCCAGCATTTT. It codes for CASSVDRTGQPQHF.

In this sample, this clone turned up a few times. The chain combines TRBV2 with TRBJ2-5, with D tentatively TRBD1 (6 bases). There are 13 residues in the CDR3. V gave up 6 bases and J gave up 5 bases, with 13 bases separating them. Looked up from germline, CDR1 is SNHLY and CDR2 is FYNNEI. CDR3 nucleotide sequence: TGTGCCAGCAGCCCCCCCACAGGGGAGACCCAGTACTTC. Translated, it gives CASSPPTGETQYF.

The chain uses TRBV19 and TRBJ1-6, with unresolved D. Looked up from germline, CDR1 is LNHDA and CDR2 is SQIVND (reference sequence). The CDR3 sequence is 13 residues long. V lost 7 bases, J lost 11 bases, and 15 bases lay in between. As DNA, the CDR3 is TGTGCCAGTAAAGAGGCGGGCAGAACACCCCTCCACTTT. This codes for CASKEAGRTPLHF.

The J gene is TRBJ1-1, the V gene TRBV19, with D possibly TRBD1 on 6 matching bases. The V end was cut by 10 bases, the J end by 1 base, with 13 bases between. The CDR3 has 13 amino acids. The germline gives CDR1 LNHDA, CDR2 SQIVND (reference sequence). The CDR3 loop reads CATRPTGNTEAFF. CDR3 bases: TGTGCCACCCGTCCGACAGGGAACACTGAAGCTTTCTTT.

This clone was seen only once. The chain employs TRBV6-6 and TRBJ1-4, with D perhaps matching TRBD1 (5 bases). The V gene's germline CDR1 is MNHNY and CDR2 SVGAGI (reference sequence). This CDR3 comprises 15 residues. V lost 5 bases and J lost 6, with 16 bases in between. The CDR3 DNA sequence: TGTGCCAGCAGTCAGACGGACACCGGAGATGAAAAACTGTTTTTT. Its translation is CASSQTDTGDEKLFF.

J is TRBJ1-4 and V is TRBV25-1; D possibly corresponds to TRBD1 (6 bases). Germline loops: CDR1 MGHDK, CDR2 SYGVNS. Trimming cost V 5 bases and J 7 bases, with 17 bases left between them. The CDR3 spans 15 residues. The CDR3 spells CASSKPGHGGEKLFF. CDR3 DNA sequence: TGTGCCAGCAGTAAACCGGGACATGGGGGTGAAAAACTGTTTTTT.

The rearrangement links TRBV27 to TRBJ2-2; 8 nucleotides agree with TRBD2. Germline lookup yields CDR1 MNHEY and CDR2 SMNVEV (reference sequence). The CDR3 spans 14 residues. Germline trimming cut 4 bases from V and 6 bases from J; bases unmatched to any gene: 4. CDR3 sequence: CASSSSGGSGELFF. The CDR3 bases are TGTGCCAGCAGTTCCAGCGGGGGTTCCGGGGAGCTGTTTTTT.

The chain is built from TRBV7-8 and TRBJ1-4; tentative D call: TRBD1 (5 bases). This CDR3 is 17 amino acids long. Deletions cut 4 bases from V and 4 bases from J, with 19 bases between. In germline, CDR1 is SGHVS, CDR2 FQNEAQ. The CDR3 DNA is TGTGCCAGCAGCTCTCGACAGAGATTTTCGGGTAATGAAAAACTGTTTTTT. It translates to CASSSRQRFSGNEKLFF.

This chain connects TRBV30 to TRBJ1-5; 7 bases align to TRBD1. CDR1 is GTSNPN, CDR2 SVGIG, per germline (reference sequence). The CDR3 is 17 residues long. The ends lost 3 bases at V and 0 bases at J; junction bases unmatched: 11. CDR3 in DNA: TGTGCCTGGAGCCTCCCCGGGACAGCCTATAGCAATCAGCCCCAGCATTTT. Translation: CAWSLPGTAYSNQPQHF.

The chain combines TRBV7-8 with TRBJ2-1; a possible D gene is TRBD1 (6 bases). With 1 base removed from V and 0 bases from J, the gap between germline ends came to 16 bases. The CDR3 has 18 amino acids. Germline lookup yields CDR1 SGHVS and CDR2 FQNEAQ. CDR3 protein: CASSLEGVETFSYNEQFF. CDR3 bases: TGTGCCAGCAGCTTAGAGGGGGTGGAGACTTTCTCCTACAATGAGCAGTTCTTC.

The rearrangement links TRBV15 to TRBJ2-3; the D gene is possibly TRBD2 (6 bases). This CDR3 spans 15 amino acids. V was trimmed by 0 bases and J by 1 base, leaving 8 bases between them. Germline CDR1 and CDR2: LNHNV and YYDKDF (reference sequence). CDR3 DNA sequence: TGTGCCACCAGCAGAGAAGGCGGGGGCACAGATACGCAGTATTTT. As protein: CATSREGGGTDTQYF.

This chain joins TRBV9 and TRBJ2-1, with 12 positions matching TRBD2. Looked up from germline, CDR1 is SGDLS and CDR2 is YYNGEE. This CDR3 contains 16 residues. Trimming took 4 bases from V and 4 from J; bases not matched to a gene: 6. CDR3 residues: CASSPRTSGIYNEQFF. DNA for the CDR3: TGTGCCAGCAGCCCAAGGACTAGCGGGATATACAATGAGCAGTTCTTC. Using reference TRBV9 and TRBJ2-1 for the parts outside the CDR3, the full variable domain is DSGVTQTPKHLITATGQRVTLRCSPRSGDLSVYWYQQSLDQGLQFLIQYYNGEERAKGNILERFSAQQFPDLHSELNLSSLELGDSALYFCASSPRTSGIYNEQFFGPGTRLTVL.